This TCR beta chain derives from a study of CD8 T cells in Susac syndrome. Reverse transcription used roughly 0.45 to 1 ug RNA and random hexamers. Amplification of the TCR beta CDR3 was carried out by immunoSEQ multiplex PCR, which spanned a total of 54 Vbeta and 13 Jbeta segments. One entry per CDR3 protein, called by TCRdb with MiXCR from the immunoSEQ multiplex PCR reads. This table has about 140,000 distinct CDR3 sequences, 90% to 95% appearing once. V was cut by 2 bases and J by 5 bases, with 9 bases left in between. Per the germline V gene, CDR1 is GTSNPN and CDR2 is SVGIG (reference sequence). The CDR3 is 13 residues long.

The clonotype originates from a human donor with multiple sclerosis. The specimen sequenced was CD4+ T cells from PBMCs. The V gene is TRBV30, the J gene TRBJ2-2; unclear D gene. The CDR3 is CAWSKGRTGELFF. CDR3 coding DNA: TGTGCCTGGAGTAAAGGCAGAACCGGGGAGCTGTTTTTT.